What follows is one TCR beta chain and its context. No antigen is known for it. The CDR3 runs to 16 residues. The ends lost 6 bases at V and 2 bases at J; junction bases unmatched: 12. Germline assignment: CDR1 LGHNT and CDR2 FRNRAP. Treatment here: oral pan-JAK inhibitor, 5-10 mg twice daily. Both peripheral blood and punch biopsies of lesional scalp skin were obtained from patients who had alopecia areata. cDNA prepared by RNA extraction and subsequent reverse transcription served as the template for sequencing. Some clones are missing from TCRdb's copy, which holds only in-frame ones; the method was immunoSEQ multiplex PCR. The repertoire holds about 190,000 clones, with 64% as singletons. The sample belongs to a study of CD8+ T cells in alopecia areata. Study in general: Severity of treated patients was scored by affected scalp percentage. Broader study findings: Alopecia totalis/universalis scalp especially showed more expanded CD8+ clones than normal scalp. There were many expanded lesional clones persisting in scalp and blood during tofacitinib.

The source material was CD4+ T cells sorted from blood, sampled at week 4, from a patient treated with tofacitinib. This rearrangement joins TRBV12-5 to TRBJ2-7, with 8 bases lining up with TRBD1. This TCR was recovered from a human donor with alopecia areata. CDR3 DNA sequence: TGTGCTAGTGGCCGTACGACAGGGGTCGGACCCTACGAGCAGTACTTC. It specifies CASGRTTGVGPYEQYF.